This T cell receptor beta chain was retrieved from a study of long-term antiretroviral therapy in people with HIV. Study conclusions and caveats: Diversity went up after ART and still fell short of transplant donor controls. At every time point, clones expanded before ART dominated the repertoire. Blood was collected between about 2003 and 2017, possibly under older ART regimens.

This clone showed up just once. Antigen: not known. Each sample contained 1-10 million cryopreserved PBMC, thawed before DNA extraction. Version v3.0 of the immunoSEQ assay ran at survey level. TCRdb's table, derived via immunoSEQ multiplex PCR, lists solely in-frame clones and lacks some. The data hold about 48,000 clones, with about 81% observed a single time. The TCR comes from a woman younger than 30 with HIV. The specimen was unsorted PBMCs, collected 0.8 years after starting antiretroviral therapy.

The CDR3 DNA reads TGTGCCAGCAGTACTTCACAGGGGGACACTGAAGCTTTCTTT. It is translated as CASSTSQGDTEAFF. The chain is built from TRBV6-6 and TRBJ1-1; 8 bases map to TRBD1. V was pared by 5 bases and J by 3 bases, with 5 bases of the junction left unmatched. CDR1 and CDR2 from the germline V gene are MNHNY and SVGAGI (reference sequence). This CDR3 is 14 amino acids long.